This passage covers 20 T cell receptor beta chains from one sample sequenced in a study of blood T cell repertoires in COVID-19. The table came from immunoSEQ multiplex PCR; TCRdb's copy has only in-frame clones and leaves some out. The table includes tens of thousands of clones, 81% detected once. The sequenced material came from peripheral blood. These receptors originate from a woman aged 70-85 years with acute or convalescent COVID-19.

This rearrangement joins TRBV28 to TRBJ1-2; D remains ambiguous. The V and J ends lost 5 bases and 2 bases respectively, with 15 bases between them. Germline CDR1 MDHEN, CDR2 SYDVKM. This CDR3 has 15 amino acids. The CDR3 DNA reads TGTGCCAGCAGTCTTCGGGTCCTTAGGAACTATGGCTACACCTTC. Its protein is CASSLRVLRNYGYTF.

CDR3 sequence (DNA): TGCGCCAGCAGCCAAGAAGGGGTGGGGACTGAAGCTTTCTTT. Amino acid sequence: CASSQEGVGTEAFF. The gene calls are TRBV4-1 and TRBJ1-1; perhaps TRBD1 as D (5 bases). The germline CDR1 and CDR2 sequences are MGHRA and YSYEKL. V was shortened by 0 bases and J by 5 bases, with 10 bases between the two germline ends. The CDR3 is 14 residues long.

This sequence joins TRBV6-5 and TRBJ1-1; 7 bases line up with TRBD1. After removal of 0 bases from V and 0 bases from J, the junction contained 1 base not matched to a gene. CDR3 length equals 15 residues. The germline V gene has CDR1 MNHEY and CDR2 SVGAGI. The CDR3 here is CASSYSGQMNTEAFF. The CDR3 DNA reads TGTGCCAGCAGTTACTCGGGACAGATGAACACTGAAGCTTTCTTT.

This chain links TRBV27 with TRBJ2-5; the D is unclear. Deletions cut 4 bases from V and 2 bases from J, with 2 bases between. Germline assignment: CDR1 MNHEY and CDR2 SMNVEV (reference sequence). This CDR3 has 11 amino acids. The CDR3 loop is CASSSQETQYF. The CDR3 coding sequence is TGTGCCAGCAGTTCTCAAGAGACCCAGTACTTC.

The chain couples TRBV6-5 to TRBJ2-5; a weak D match, TRBD1 (5 bases). Germline V CDR1 and CDR2: MNHEY, SVGAGI. There are 12 residues in the CDR3. Trimming removed 7 bases at V and 7 bases at J, with 13 bases between. The CDR3 loop is CASKGYLRTQYF. The CDR3 DNA is TGTGCCAGCAAGGGGTACCTAAGGACCCAGTACTTC.

The V call is TRBV18, the J call TRBJ1-1; D is undetermined. The CDR3 spans 15 residues. The germline gives CDR1 KGHSH, CDR2 LQKENI. Trimming removed 2 bases at V and 1 base at J, with 11 bases between. This CDR3 is CASSPSGRGNTEAFF. For the CDR3, the DNA is TGTGCCAGCTCACCATCCGGTCGGGGGAACACTGAAGCTTTCTTT.

This clone was detected only once. J is TRBJ1-4 and V is TRBV7-9; 8 bases are a match to TRBD1. The CDR3 loop spans 16 amino acids. Germline lookup yields CDR1 SEHNR and CDR2 FQNEAQ (reference sequence). The trim removed 3 bases at V and 0 bases at J, leaving 3 bases unmatched. CDR3 protein: CASSLGQVATNEKLFF. CDR3 in DNA: TGTGCCAGCAGCTTGGGACAGGTTGCAACTAATGAAAAACTGTTTTTT.

V usage is TRBV5-1 and J usage is TRBJ1-5; tentatively, D is TRBD1 (6 bases). The germline gives CDR1 SGHRS, CDR2 YFSETQ. Trimming removed 4 bases from V and 0 bases from J, with 11 bases in between. The CDR3 has 15 amino acids. CDR3 nucleotides: TGCGCCAGCAGCGAAGGACAGCTTAGCAATCAGCCCCAGCATTTT. Translation gives CASSEGQLSNQPQHF.

The rearrangement links TRBV6-5 to TRBJ2-7, with TRBD2 matching 9 bases. Germline V lookup: CDR1 MNHEY, CDR2 SVGAGI. The trim removed 3 bases at V and 4 bases at J, leaving 7 bases unmatched. The CDR3 contains 15 residues. CDR3 DNA sequence: TGTGCCAGCAGTTATAGACTAGCGGAAGCATACGAGCAGTACTTC. It specifies CASSYRLAEAYEQYF.

CDR3 DNA sequence: TGTGCCAGCAGCGTGACAGGGGGCTTGACCTACGAGCAGTACTTC. Translating gives CASSVTGGLTYEQYF. The V gene is TRBV5-6, the J gene TRBJ2-7; 10 bases map to TRBD1. Germline V gene data show CDR1 as SGHDT and CDR2 as YYEEEE. The CDR3 spans 15 residues. The J segment lost 2 bases and the V segment lost 4 bases, leaving 6 bases of the junction unmatched. Supplemented by reference TRBV5-6 and TRBJ2-7, the full variable domain reads DAGVTQSPTHLIKTRGQQVTLRCSPKSGHDTVSWYQQALGQGPQFIFQYYEEEERQRGNFPDRFSGHQFPNYSSELNVNALLLGDSALYLCASSVTGGLTYEQYFGPGTRLTVT.

This chain joins TRBV9 and TRBJ2-3, with TRBD2 matching over 11 bases. Looked up from germline, CDR1 is SGDLS and CDR2 is YYNGEE. V trimming: 3 bases; J trimming: 2 bases; junction bases outside the gene matches: 11. This CDR3 comprises 18 residues. The CDR3 spells CASSDSGRAWAATDTQYF. CDR3 DNA: TGTGCCAGCAGCGATAGCGGGAGGGCCTGGGCGGCCACAGATACGCAGTATTTT.

The rearrangement joins TRBV7-2 to TRBJ2-3, with 13 bases that match TRBD2. The germline CDR1 and CDR2 sequences are SGHTA and FQGNSA. This CDR3 comprises 14 residues. V lost 5 bases to trimming and J lost 8 bases; unmatched junction nucleotides: 4. CDR3 coding DNA: TGTGCCAGCAGCCTCCGGACTAGCGGGGGTACGCAGTATTTT. As protein: CASSLRTSGGTQYF. Complete variable domain (other parts from reference TRBV7-2 and TRBJ2-3): GAGVSQSPSNKVTEKGKDVELRCDPISGHTALYWYRQSLGQGLEFLIYFQGNSAPDKSGLPSDRFSAERTGGSVSTLTIQRTQQEDSAVYLCASSLRTSGGTQYFGPGTRLTVL.

The rearrangement links TRBV10-3 to TRBJ1-4; D gene ambiguous. The V gene's germline CDR1 is ENHRY and CDR2 SYGVKD. V lost 8 bases, J lost 5 bases, and 18 bases lay in between. CDR3 length equals 15 residues. The CDR3 here is CAILSIRAVNEKLFF. In DNA, the CDR3 is TGTGCCATCCTATCGATCCGCGCTGTGAATGAAAAACTGTTTTTT.

This clone was counted only a few times. The chain is built from TRBV7-8 and TRBJ1-1; 9 nucleotides agree with TRBD1. V dropped 3 bases and J dropped 11; count of bases not matched to a gene: 7. The CDR3 covers 13 residues. Germline CDR1 is SGHVS and CDR2 is FQNEAQ. The CDR3 DNA follows: TGTGCCAGCAGCTTGAAACAGGGGGCGATGGCTTTCTTT. Its protein is CASSLKQGAMAFF.

This chain joins TRBV18 and TRBJ1-2; 7 bases are a match to TRBD1. After removal of 3 bases from V and 8 bases from J, the junction contained 21 bases not matched to a gene. The germline V gene encodes CDR1 KGHSH and CDR2 LQKENI. The CDR3 contains 18 residues. The CDR3, as DNA: TGTGCCAGCTCACCGCTATCGACAGGGCGTAATTTCCCGGGGGGCTACACCTTC. Its protein product is CASSPLSTGRNFPGGYTF.

The chain joins TRBV5-1 to TRBJ2-1, with 7 nucleotides matching TRBD2. Germline-derived CDR1 and CDR2 are SGHRS and YFSETQ. Germline trimming cut 4 bases from V and 2 bases from J; bases unmatched to any gene: 3. CDR3 length equals 14 residues. This CDR3 is CASSPGGTYNEQFF. Written as DNA, the CDR3 is TGCGCCAGCAGCCCGGGAGGTACCTACAATGAGCAGTTCTTC. The complete variable domain, with remaining parts taken from reference TRBV5-1 and TRBJ2-1, reads KAGVTQTPRYLIKTRGQQVTLSCSPISGHRSVSWYQQTPGQGLQFLFEYFSETQRNKGNFPGRFSGRQFSNSRSEMNVSTLELGDSALYLCASSPGGTYNEQFFGPGTRLTVL.

V is TRBV28 and J is TRBJ2-3; D is uncertain. The CDR3 is 12 amino acids. Germline CDR1 is MDHEN and CDR2 is SYDVKM. V was clipped by 10 bases and J by 0 bases, with 8 bases between them. CDR3: CATLDSTDTQYF. In DNA, the CDR3 is TGTGCCACCCTAGACAGCACAGATACGCAGTATTTT.

The V call is TRBV7-9, the J call TRBJ2-7; D gene ambiguous. Trimming cost V 5 bases and J 7 bases, with 12 bases left between them. CDR3 length: 12 amino acids. Germline-derived CDR1 and CDR2 are SEHNR and FQNEAQ (reference sequence). The CDR3 protein is CASSNEVREQYF. The DNA for the CDR3 is TGTGCCAGCAGCAACGAGGTACGAGAGCAGTACTTC.

The V gene is TRBV15, the J gene TRBJ2-1; 11 nucleotides line up with TRBD2. The germline gives CDR1 LNHNV, CDR2 YYDKDF (reference sequence). The CDR3 loop spans 16 amino acids. The V and J ends lost 5 bases and 4 bases, in that order; junction bases with no gene match: 7. The CDR3 nucleotides are TGTGCCACCAGCGGTGCCGGGACTAGCGGTTACAATGAGCAGTTCTTC. Translated, it gives CATSGAGTSGYNEQFF.

The V gene is TRBV5-4, the J gene TRBJ1-6, with a tentative D call TRBD1 (5 bases). CDR3 length equals 15 residues. Trimming left V 4 bases short and J 0 bases short, with 8 bases between. CDR1 and CDR2 from the germline V gene are SGHNT and YYREEE (reference sequence). CDR3 region: CASSPDSSYNSPLHF. CDR3 DNA: TGTGCCAGCAGCCCCGACAGCTCCTATAATTCACCCCTCCACTTT.